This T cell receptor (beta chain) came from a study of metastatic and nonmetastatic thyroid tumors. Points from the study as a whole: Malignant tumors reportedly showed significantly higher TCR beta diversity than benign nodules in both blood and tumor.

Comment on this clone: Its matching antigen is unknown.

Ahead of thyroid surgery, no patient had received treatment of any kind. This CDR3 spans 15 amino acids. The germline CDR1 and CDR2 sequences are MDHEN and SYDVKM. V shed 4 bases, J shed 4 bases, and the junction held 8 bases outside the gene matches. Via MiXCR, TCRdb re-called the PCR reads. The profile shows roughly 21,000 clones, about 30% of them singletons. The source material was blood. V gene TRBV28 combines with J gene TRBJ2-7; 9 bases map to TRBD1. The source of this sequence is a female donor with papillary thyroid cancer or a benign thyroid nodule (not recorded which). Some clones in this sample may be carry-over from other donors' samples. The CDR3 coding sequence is TGTGCCAGCAGTTCCCCCGGGACAGGGAGGTACGAGCAGTACTTC. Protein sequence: CASSSPGTGRYEQYF.